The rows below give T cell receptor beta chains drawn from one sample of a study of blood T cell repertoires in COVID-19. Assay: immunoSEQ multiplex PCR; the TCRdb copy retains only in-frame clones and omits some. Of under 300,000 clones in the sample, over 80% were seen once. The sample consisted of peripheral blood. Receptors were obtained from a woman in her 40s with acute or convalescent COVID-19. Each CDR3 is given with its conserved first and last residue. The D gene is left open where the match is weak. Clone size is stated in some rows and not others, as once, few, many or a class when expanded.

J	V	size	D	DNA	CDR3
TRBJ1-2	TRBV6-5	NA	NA	TGTGCCAGCACCCGAGGTGTCAGGGTTGGCTACACCTTC	CASTRGVRVGYTF
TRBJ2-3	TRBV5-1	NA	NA	TGCGCCAGCAGCTACCCTTCGGGAAGCACAGATACGCAGTATTTT	CASSYPSGSTDTQYF
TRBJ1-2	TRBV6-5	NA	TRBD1	TGTGCCAGCAGTTACTCGACAGGGGGGAGCTATGGCTACACCTTC	CASSYSTGGSYGYTF
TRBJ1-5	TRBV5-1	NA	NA	TGCGCCAGCAGCTTGGCGGACAGTCGCAATCAGCCCCAGCATTTT	CASSLADSRNQPQHF
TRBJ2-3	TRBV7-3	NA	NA	TGTGCCAGCAGCTTTGGACTCGGTGGAGATACGCAGTATTTT	CASSFGLGGDTQYF
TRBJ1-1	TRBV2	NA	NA	TGTGCCAGCCCCGATCCGGGGGAAGCTTTCTTT	CASPDPGEAFF
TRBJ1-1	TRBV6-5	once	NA	TGTGCCAGCAGAGTCAGGGAGAACACTGAAGCTTTCTTT	CASRVRENTEAFF
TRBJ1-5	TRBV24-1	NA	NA	TGTGCCACCAGTGATTTATTCAGTATCGAACAGCCCCAGCATTTT	CATSDLFSIEQPQHF
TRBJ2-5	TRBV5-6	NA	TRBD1	TGTGCCAGCGGGACAGGGGGAGGAGAGACCCAGTACTTC	CASGTGGGETQYF
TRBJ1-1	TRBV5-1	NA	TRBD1	TGCGCCAGCAGCTTGCGCCAGGACAGGGGATCGATAGCTTTCTTT	CASSLRQDRGSIAFF
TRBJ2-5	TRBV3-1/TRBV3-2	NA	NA	TGTGCCAGCAGCTCCCTAGGGGGTGAAGAGACCCAGTACTTC	CASSSLGGEETQYF
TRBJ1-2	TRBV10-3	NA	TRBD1	TGTGCCATCAGTGCCGTTGGGACAGGGGGCGCCTATGGCTACACCTTC	CAISAVGTGGAYGYTF
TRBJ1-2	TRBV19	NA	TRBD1	TGTGCCAGTAGTCCGCGGGACAGGGGCTATGGCTACACCTTC	CASSPRDRGYGYTF
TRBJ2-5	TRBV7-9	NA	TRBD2	TGTGCCAGCAGCTTAGCGAGGGGCGGGGGGGCCTCAGAGACCCAGTACTTC	CASSLARGGGASETQYF
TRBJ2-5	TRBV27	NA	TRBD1	TGTGCCAGCAGTTTATTGGCAGGGGGCTACGAGACCCAGTACTTC	CASSLLAGGYETQYF
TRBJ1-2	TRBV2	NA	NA	TGTGCCAGCCCCCCGAAGGCGGGGGTCGGAGGCTACACCTTC	CASPPKAGVGGYTF
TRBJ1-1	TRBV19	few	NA	TGTGCCAGTAGTAGGGGCAATGGTAACACTGAAGCTTTCTTT	CASSRGNGNTEAFF
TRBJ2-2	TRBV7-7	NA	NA	TGTGCCAGCAGCTTGCGGGACAGTCGGGACACCGGGGAGCTGTTTTTT	CASSLRDSRDTGELFF
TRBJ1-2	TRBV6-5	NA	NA	TGTGCCAGCAGTTATAAGGGCAGGGATCATGGCTACACCTTC	CASSYKGRDHGYTF
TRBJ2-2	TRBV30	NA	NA	TGTGCCTGGAGTGCGACTGGACTTTTCACCGGGGAGCTGTTTTTT	CAWSATGLFTGELFF
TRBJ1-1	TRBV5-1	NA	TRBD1	TGCGCCAGCAGCTTGGGCGGGACAGGGAAGTGGGGTGAAGCTTTCTTT	CASSLGGTGKWGEAFF
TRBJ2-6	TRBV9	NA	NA	TGTGCCAGCAGCGTAGTAAGCGGGCCTTTCTCTGGGGCCAACGTCCTGACTTTC	CASSVVSGPFSGANVLTF
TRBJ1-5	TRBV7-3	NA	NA	TGTGCCAGCAGCTTAACGGGTCAGAGGGTCAATCAGCCCCAGCATTTT	CASSLTGQRVNQPQHF
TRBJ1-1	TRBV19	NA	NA	TGTGCCAGTAGCGGTGTCACTGAAGCTTTCTTT	CASSGVTEAFF
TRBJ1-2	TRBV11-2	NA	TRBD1	TGTGCCAGCAGCCTCGGGACAGGGGGAGGCAGTAACTATGGCTACACCTTC	CASSLGTGGGSNYGYTF
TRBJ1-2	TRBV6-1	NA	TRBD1	TGTGCCAGCAGTGGCGGGACAGGTATTCTCGGGAACTATGGCTACACCTTC	CASSGGTGILGNYGYTF
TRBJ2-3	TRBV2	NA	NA	TGTGCCAGCAGTGTCCGACGTCCCACGGAGGCAGATACGCAGTATTTT	CASSVRRPTEADTQYF